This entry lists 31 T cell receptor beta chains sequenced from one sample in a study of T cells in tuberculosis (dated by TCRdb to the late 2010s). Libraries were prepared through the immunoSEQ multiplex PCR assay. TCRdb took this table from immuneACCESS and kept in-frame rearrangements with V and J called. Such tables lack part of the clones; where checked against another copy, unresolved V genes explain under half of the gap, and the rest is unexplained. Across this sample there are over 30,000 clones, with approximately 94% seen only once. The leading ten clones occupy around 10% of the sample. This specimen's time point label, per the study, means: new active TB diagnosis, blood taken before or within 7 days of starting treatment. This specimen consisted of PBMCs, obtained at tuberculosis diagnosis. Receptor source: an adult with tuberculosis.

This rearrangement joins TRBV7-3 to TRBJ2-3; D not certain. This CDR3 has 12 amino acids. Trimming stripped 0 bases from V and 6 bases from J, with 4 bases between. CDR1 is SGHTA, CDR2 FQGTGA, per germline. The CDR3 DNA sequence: TGTGCCAGCAGCTTAACCTCCGATACGCAGTATTTT. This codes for CASSLTSDTQYF.

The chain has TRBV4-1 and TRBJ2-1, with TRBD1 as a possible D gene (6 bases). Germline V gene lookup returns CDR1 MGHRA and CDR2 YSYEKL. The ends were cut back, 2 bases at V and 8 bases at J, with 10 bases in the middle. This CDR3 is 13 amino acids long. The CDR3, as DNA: TGCGCCAGCAGCCAATTCCAGGGGCATGAGCAGTTCTTC. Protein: CASSQFQGHEQFF.

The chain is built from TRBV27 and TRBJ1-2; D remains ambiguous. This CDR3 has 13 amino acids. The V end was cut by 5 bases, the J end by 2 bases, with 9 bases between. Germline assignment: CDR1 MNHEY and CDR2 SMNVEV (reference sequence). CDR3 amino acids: CASSRTGNYGYTF. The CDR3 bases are TGTGCCAGCAGTCGGACGGGGAACTATGGCTACACCTTC.

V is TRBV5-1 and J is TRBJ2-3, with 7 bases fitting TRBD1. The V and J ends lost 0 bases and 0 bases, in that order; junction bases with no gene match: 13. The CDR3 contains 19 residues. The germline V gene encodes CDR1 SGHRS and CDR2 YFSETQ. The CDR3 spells CASSLGLKQGTPSTDTQYF. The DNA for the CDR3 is TGCGCCAGCAGCTTGGGACTTAAACAGGGGACCCCTAGCACAGATACGCAGTATTTT.

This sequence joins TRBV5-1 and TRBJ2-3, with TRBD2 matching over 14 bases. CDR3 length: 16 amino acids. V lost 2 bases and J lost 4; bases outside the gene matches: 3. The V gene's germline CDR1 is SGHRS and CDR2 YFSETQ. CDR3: CASSLVTSGGADTQYF. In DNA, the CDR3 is TGCGCCAGCAGCTTAGTGACTAGCGGGGGGGCAGATACGCAGTATTTT.

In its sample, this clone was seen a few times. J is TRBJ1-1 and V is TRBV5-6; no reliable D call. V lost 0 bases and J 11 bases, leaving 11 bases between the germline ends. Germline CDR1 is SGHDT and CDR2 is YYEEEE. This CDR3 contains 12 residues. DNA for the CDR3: TGTGCCAGCAGCTTGGGGCTAAACGGGGCTTTCTTT. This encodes CASSLGLNGAFF. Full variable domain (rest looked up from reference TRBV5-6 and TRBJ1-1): DAGVTQSPTHLIKTRGQQVTLRCSPKSGHDTVSWYQQALGQGPQFIFQYYEEEERQRGNFPDRFSGHQFPNYSSELNVNALLLGDSALYLCASSLGLNGAFFGQGTRLTVV.

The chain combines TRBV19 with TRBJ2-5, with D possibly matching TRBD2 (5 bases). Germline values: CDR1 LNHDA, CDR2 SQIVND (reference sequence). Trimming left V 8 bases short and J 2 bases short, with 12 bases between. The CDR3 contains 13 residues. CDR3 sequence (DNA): TGTGCCAGTGGACCCTCGGGACAAGAGACCCAGTACTTC. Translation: CASGPSGQETQYF.

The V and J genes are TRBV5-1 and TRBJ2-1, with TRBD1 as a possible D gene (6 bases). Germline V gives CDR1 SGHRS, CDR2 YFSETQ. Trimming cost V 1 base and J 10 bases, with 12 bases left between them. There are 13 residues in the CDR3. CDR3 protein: CASSLSGQYEQFF. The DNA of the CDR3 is TGCGCCAGCAGCTTGTCCGGACAGTACGAGCAGTTCTTC.

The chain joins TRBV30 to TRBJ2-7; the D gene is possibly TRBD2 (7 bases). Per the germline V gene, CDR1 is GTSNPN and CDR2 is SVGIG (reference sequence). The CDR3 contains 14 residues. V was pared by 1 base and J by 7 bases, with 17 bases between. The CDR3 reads CAWSAGLGTKEQYF. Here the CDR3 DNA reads TGTGCCTGGAGTGCAGGACTAGGGACAAAAGAGCAGTACTTC.

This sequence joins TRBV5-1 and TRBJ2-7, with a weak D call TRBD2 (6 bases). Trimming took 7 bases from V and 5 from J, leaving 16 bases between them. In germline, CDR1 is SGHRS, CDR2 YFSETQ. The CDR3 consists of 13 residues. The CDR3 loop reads CASSWGVENEQYF. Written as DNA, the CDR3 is TGCGCCAGCTCCTGGGGGGTTGAGAACGAGCAGTACTTC. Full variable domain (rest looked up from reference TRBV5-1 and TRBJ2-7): KAGVTQTPRYLIKTRGQQVTLSCSPISGHRSVSWYQQTPGQGLQFLFEYFSETQRNKGNFPGRFSGRQFSNSRSEMNVSTLELGDSALYLCASSWGVENEQYFGPGTRLTVT.

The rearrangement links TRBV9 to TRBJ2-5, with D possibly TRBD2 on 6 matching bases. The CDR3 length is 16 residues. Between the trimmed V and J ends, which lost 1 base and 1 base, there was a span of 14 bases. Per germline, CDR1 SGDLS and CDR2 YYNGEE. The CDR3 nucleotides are TGTGCCAGCAGCGTAAGGACTACGGGACCCCAAGAGACCCAGTACTTC. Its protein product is CASSVRTTGPQETQYF.

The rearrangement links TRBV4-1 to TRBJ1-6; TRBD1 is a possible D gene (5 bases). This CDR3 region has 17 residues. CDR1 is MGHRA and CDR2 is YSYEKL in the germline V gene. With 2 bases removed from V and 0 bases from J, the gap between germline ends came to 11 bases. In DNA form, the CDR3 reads TGCGCCAGCAGCCAAACCGGGGGGAGCTCCTATAATTCACCCCTCCACTTT. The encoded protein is CASSQTGGSSYNSPLHF.

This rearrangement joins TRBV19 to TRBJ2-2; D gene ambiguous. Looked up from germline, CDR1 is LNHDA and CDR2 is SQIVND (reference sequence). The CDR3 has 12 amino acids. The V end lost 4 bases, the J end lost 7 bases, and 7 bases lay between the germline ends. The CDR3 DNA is TGTGCCAGTAGTACGAGAATCGGGGAGCTGTTTTTT. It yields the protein CASSTRIGELFF.

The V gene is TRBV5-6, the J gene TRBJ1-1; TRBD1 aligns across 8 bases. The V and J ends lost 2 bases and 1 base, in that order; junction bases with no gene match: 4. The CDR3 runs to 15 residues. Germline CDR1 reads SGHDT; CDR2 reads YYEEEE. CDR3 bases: TGTGCCAGCAGCTTAACCGGGACAGGGAACACTGAAGCTTTCTTT. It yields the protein CASSLTGTGNTEAFF.

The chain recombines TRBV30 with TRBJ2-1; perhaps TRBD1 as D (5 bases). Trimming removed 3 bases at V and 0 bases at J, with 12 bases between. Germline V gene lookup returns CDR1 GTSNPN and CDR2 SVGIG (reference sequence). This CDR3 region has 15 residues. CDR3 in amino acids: CAWSIDSLSYNEQFF. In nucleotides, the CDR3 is TGTGCCTGGAGCATCGACAGTCTCTCCTACAATGAGCAGTTCTTC.

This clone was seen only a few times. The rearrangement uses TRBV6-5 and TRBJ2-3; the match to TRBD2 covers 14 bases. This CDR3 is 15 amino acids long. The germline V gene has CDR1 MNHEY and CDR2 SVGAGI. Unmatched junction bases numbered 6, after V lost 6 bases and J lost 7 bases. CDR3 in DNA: TGTGCCAGCAGCCACCGGACTAGCGGGAGGAATACGCAGTATTTT. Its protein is CASSHRTSGRNTQYF.

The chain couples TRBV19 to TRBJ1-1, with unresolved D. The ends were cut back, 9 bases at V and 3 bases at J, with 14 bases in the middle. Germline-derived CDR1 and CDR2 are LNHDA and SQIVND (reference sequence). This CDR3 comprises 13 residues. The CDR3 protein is CASQEVRDTEAFF. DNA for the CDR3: TGTGCCAGCCAGGAGGTGAGGGACACTGAAGCTTTCTTT.

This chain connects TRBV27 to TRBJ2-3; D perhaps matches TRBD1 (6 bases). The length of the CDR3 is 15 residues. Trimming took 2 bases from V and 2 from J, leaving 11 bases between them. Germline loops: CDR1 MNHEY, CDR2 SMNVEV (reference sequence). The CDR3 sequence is CASSLRTDHTDTQYF. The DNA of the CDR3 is TGTGCCAGCAGTTTAAGGACAGACCACACAGATACGCAGTATTTT.

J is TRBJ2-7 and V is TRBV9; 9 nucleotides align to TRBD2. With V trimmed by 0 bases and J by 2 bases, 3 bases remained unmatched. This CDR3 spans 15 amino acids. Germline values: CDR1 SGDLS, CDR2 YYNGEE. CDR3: CASSVGAGGPYEQYF. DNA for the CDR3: TGTGCCAGCAGCGTAGGGGCGGGGGGGCCCTACGAGCAGTACTTC.

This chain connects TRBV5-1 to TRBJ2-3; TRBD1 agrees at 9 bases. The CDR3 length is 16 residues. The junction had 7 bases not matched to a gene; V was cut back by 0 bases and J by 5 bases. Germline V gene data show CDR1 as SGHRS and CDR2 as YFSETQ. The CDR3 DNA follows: TGCGCCAGCAGCTTGGCCGGGACAGGGCGGGGAGATACGCAGTATTTT. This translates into CASSLAGTGRGDTQYF.

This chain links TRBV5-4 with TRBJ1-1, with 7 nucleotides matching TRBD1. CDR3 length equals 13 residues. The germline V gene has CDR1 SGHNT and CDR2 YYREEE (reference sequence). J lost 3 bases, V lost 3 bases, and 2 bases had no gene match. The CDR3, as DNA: TGTGCCAGCAGCTCCCAGGGGGACACTGAAGCTTTCTTT. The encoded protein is CASSSQGDTEAFF.

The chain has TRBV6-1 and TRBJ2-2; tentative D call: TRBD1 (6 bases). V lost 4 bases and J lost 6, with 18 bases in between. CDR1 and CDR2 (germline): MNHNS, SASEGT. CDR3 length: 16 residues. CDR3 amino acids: CASSGLGQGFAGELFF. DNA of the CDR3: TGTGCCAGCAGTGGCCTTGGGCAGGGGTTCGCCGGGGAGCTGTTTTTT.

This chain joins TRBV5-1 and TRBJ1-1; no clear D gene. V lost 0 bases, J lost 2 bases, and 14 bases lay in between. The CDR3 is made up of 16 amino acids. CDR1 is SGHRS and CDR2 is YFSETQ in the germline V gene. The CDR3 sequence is CASSLGVSAVNTEAFF. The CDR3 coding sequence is TGCGCCAGCAGCTTGGGTGTCTCGGCGGTCAACACTGAAGCTTTCTTT.

The CDR3 sequence: CASRRDRDYGYTF. The CDR3 DNA reads TGCGCCAGCAGGCGGGACAGGGACTATGGCTACACCTTC. The rearrangement joins TRBV5-1 to TRBJ1-2, with 9 bases lining up with TRBD1. The V gene end was trimmed by 5 bases and the J gene end by 3 bases; junction bases not matched to a gene: 2. The CDR3 spans 13 residues. Germline-derived CDR1 and CDR2 are SGHRS and YFSETQ.

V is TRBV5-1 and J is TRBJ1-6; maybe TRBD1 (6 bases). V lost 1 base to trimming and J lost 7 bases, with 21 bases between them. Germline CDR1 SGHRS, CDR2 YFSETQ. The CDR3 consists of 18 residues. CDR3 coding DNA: TGCGCCAGCAGCTTGTTAGGCGGGGGGCCCAGCTCCAATTCACCCCTCCACTTT. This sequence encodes CASSLLGGGPSSNSPLHF.

CDR3 amino acids: CAISDTGTAKNADTQYF. The CDR3 nucleotides read TGTGCCATCAGTGACACTGGGACAGCCAAAAACGCGGATACGCAGTATTTT. V and J are TRBV10-3 and TRBJ2-3; 7 bases are shared with TRBD1. The CDR3 has 17 residues. Looked up from germline, CDR1 is ENHRY and CDR2 is SYGVKD. With V trimmed by 3 bases and J by 6 bases, 15 bases remained unmatched.

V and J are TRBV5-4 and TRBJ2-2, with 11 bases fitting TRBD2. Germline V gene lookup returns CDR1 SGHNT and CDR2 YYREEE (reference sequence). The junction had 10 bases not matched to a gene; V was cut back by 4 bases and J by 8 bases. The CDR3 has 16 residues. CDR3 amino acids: CASSPGTSGPRGELFF. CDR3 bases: TGTGCCAGCAGCCCCGGGACTAGCGGACCTCGGGGGGAGCTGTTTTTT.

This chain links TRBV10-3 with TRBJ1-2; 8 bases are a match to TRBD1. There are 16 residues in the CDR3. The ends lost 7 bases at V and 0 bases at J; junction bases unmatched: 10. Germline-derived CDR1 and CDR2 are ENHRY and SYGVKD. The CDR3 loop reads CAITPKGQAANYGYTF. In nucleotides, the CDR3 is TGTGCCATCACCCCAAAGGGACAGGCCGCTAACTATGGCTACACCTTC.

The CDR3 region is CASSPRDSSSYNSPLHF. CDR3 coding DNA: TGTGCCAGCTCGCCTAGGGACTCGAGCTCCTATAATTCACCCCTCCACTTT. This chain links TRBV18 with TRBJ1-6; a weak D match, TRBD1 (5 bases). CDR3 length equals 17 residues. Germline values: CDR1 KGHSH, CDR2 LQKENI. Trimming removed 6 bases at V and 0 bases at J, with 15 bases between. Drawing the rest from reference TRBV18 and TRBJ1-6, the complete variable domain is NAGVMQNPRHLVRRRGQEARLRCSPMKGHSHVYWYRQLPEEGLKFMVYLQKENIIDESGMPKERFSAEFPKEGPSILRIQQVVRGDSAAYFCASSPRDSSSYNSPLHFGNGTRLTVT.

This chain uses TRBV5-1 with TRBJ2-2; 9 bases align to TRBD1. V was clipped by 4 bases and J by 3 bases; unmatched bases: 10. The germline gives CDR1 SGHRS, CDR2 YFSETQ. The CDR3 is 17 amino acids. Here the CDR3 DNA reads TGCGCCAGCAGCATCGGACAGGGGTCAGGGGACACCGGGGAGCTGTTTTTT. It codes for CASSIGQGSGDTGELFF.

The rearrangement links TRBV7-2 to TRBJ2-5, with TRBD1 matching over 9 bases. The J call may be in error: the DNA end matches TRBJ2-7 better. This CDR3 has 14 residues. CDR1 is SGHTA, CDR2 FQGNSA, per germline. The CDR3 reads CASSSRQGAYEQYF. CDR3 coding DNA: TGTGCCAGCAGCTCAAGACAGGGGGCCTACGAGCAGTACTTC.